The T cell receptor beta chain described here comes from a study of vaccination effects on CD4 cells after COVID-19. As for the study in general: Antigen-specific CD4+ T cell clonotypes were called by their expansion after viral peptide-pool culture in ViraFEST.

Turning to this clone: Its antigen is not identified.

Culture proceeded for nine to eleven days, and CD4+ T cells were then isolated. Either the mRNA-1273 or the BNT162b2 vaccine was given to participants as two doses. Recipients of the vaccine had no prior SARS-CoV-2 infection and negative nucleocapsid antibodies. Cultures received IL-2 medium that replaced half the medium on days 3 and 7. Clones were read by immunoSEQ multiplex PCR, and TCRdb kept only the in-frame ones, dropping some. The sample contains tens of thousands of clones, more than 60% of which appear only once. V was pared by 5 bases and J by 3 bases, with 3 bases of the junction left unmatched. Germline V gives CDR1 LGHDT, CDR2 YNNKEL (reference sequence). The CDR3 is made up of 13 amino acids.

The chain combines TRBV3-1 (or the pseudogene TRBV3-2) with TRBJ1-2; 7 nucleotides align to TRBD1. The receptor's source is a human donor who received a COVID-19 vaccine. Material: CD4+ T cells from PBMCs cultured without peptide, obtained after COVID-19 vaccination. The CDR3 is CASSYGTDYGYTF. CDR3 coding DNA: TGTGCCAGCAGCTATGGGACAGACTATGGCTACACCTTC.